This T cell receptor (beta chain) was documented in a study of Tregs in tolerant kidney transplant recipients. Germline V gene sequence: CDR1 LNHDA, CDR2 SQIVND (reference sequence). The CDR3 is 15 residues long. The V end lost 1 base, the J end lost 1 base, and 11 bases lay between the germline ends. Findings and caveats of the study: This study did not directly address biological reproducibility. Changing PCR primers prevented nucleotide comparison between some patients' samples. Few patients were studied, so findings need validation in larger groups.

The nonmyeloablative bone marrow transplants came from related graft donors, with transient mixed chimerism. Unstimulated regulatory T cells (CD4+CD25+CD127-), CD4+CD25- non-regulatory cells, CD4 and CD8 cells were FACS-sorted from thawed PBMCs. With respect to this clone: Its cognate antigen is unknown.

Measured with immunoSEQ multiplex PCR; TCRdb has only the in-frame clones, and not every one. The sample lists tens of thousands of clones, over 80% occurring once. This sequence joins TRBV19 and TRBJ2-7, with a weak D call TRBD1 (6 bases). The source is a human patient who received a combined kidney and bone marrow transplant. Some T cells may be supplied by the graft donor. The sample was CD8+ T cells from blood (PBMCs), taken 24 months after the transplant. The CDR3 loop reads CASSIAARGSYEQYF. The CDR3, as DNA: TGTGCCAGTAGTATAGCTGCCAGGGGATCCTACGAGCAGTACTTC.